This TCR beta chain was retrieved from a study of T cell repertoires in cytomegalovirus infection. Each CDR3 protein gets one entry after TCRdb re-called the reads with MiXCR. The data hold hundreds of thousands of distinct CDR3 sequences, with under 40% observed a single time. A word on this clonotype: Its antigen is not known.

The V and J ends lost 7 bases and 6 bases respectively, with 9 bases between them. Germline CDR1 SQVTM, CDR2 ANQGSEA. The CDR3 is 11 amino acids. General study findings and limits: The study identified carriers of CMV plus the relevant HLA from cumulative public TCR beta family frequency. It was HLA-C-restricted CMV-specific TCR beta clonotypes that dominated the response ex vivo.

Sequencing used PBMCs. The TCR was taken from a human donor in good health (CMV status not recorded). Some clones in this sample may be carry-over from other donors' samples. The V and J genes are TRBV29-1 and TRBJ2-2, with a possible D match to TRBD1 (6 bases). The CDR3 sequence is CSAGGSGELFF. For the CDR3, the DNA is TGCAGCGCTGGGGGCTCCGGGGAGCTGTTTTTT.